This T cell receptor (beta chain) was sequenced in a study of naive and memory T cell subsets. Per germline, CDR1 SGHNT and CDR2 YYREEE (reference sequence). There are 17 residues in the CDR3. V trimming: 0 bases; J trimming: 7 bases; junction bases outside the gene matches: 8. Cells stained for CD3, CD4, CD8, CD45RA and CD27 were sorted into four subsets. Both TRBC1 and TRBC2 were covered by a beta constant-region primer of two equimolar oligonucleotides. The cDNA 3' end received a ligated single-stranded oligonucleotide carrying the SP2 primer and a 12-nucleotide UMI. The ligated cDNA underwent four PCR rounds using SP2 and nested alpha and beta constant-region primers. TCRdb re-called the UMI-ligation and nested PCR reads with MiXCR, one entry per CDR3 protein. Of around 160,000 distinct CDR3 sequences in the sample, more than 15% were seen once. General study findings and limits: Naive and memory repertoire findings lacked a ground truth for validation.

This clonotype appeared a few times. The antigen is unknown. Sample: naive CD4+ T cells from blood. V and J are TRBV5-4 and TRBJ2-1; 12 nucleotides line up with TRBD2. This clonotype was obtained from a human donor in good health. CDR3 protein: CASSLAVLAGGLNEQFF. The CDR3 nucleotides are TGTGCCAGCAGCTTGGCCGTCCTAGCGGGAGGGCTTAATGAGCAGTTCTTC. The entire variable domain, with the rest obtained from reference TRBV5-4 and TRBJ2-1, is as follows: ETGVTQSPTHLIKTRGQQVTLRCSSQSGHNTVSWYQQALGQGPQFIFQYYREEENGRGNFPPRFSGLQFPNYSSELNVNALELDDSALYLCASSLAVLAGGLNEQFFGPGTRLTVL.